A selection of T cell receptor beta chains follows, all from one sample in a study of control samples from healthy donors and cancer patients. Repertoires were generated with immunoSEQ multiplex PCR, while TCRdb's copy carries only in-frame clones and drops some. The table lists tens of thousands of clones, around 94% of them singletons. Sequenced input: blood. These receptors all come from a man aged 55 to 70 in good health. CDR3s include the opening cysteine and the closing phenylalanine or tryptophan. The size of a clone is reported for some rows only, either as once, few or many, or as a class for expanded clones.

>.|15|TRBV6-5
CASSTRPGSGNTIYF
>.|16|TRBV24-1
CATSEALAGAPDTQYF
>.|15|TRBV5-1
CASSPRTERNTEAFF
>.|12|TRBV6-5
CASSHGVGELFF
>.|12|TRBV7-3
CASSQTGGEQYF
>.|18|TRBV7-8
CASSLRTSGMRGTDTQYF
>.|18|TRBV4-1
CASNLKGEGLANTDTQYF
>.|15|TRBV3-1/TRBV3-2
CASSQRGGRPGELFF
>.|14|TRBV7-9
CASSLEVERTEAFF
>.|11|TRBV2
CATGGYNEQFF
>.|15|TRBV6-5
CASKPSGTANEKLFF
>.|14|TRBV25-1
CASSHALGPYEQYF
>.|14|TRBV12-5
CASVTSGGQYEQYF
>.|12|TRBV11-1
CASTGQKGAQYF
>.|13|TRBV5-1
CASVPGPGQTQYF
>once|14|TRBV11-3
CASSLEGLNSPLHF
>.|16|TRBV7-2
CASSVIPGGPNQPQHF
>.|16|TRBV10-2
CASSDPWTSGDNEQFF
>.|13|TRBV6-5
CASSPGGPYEQYF
>.|16|TRBV5-1
CASSIASGIFQETQYF
>.|15|TRBV18
CASSPPNQQQETQYF
>.|16|TRBV3-1/TRBV3-2
CASSATGNPSQNGYTF
>.|14|TRBV9
CARTQRMSGNTIYF
>once|15|TRBV4-2
CASSQEGREGYGYTF
>once|19|TRBV18
CASSLKPGLAVSNTGELFF
>.|15|TRBV4-1
CASSQEFGGSQPQHF
>.|16|TRBV6-6
CASSRDSGMGTYEQYF
>.|13|TRBV10-1
CASAGLGRSEQFF
>.|16|TRBV27
CASNPWAGSNNSPLHF
>.|13|TRBV7-9
CASSLRGGYGYTF
>.|15|TRBV19
CASSLSGPRSSEQYF
>.|16|TRBV10-2
CASTLAFSSGANVLTF
>.|12|TRBV7-9
CATFSPPLEQYF
>.|14|TRBV5-4
CASSHGGLHEEQFF
>few|12|TRBV7-9
CASNRNNQPQHF